The 13 T cell receptor beta chains in this list originate from one sample, sequenced in a study of TIL therapy for anti-PD-1-resistant metastatic lung cancer. The libraries were made with immunoSEQ v3. TCRdb's table, derived via immunoSEQ multiplex PCR, lists solely in-frame clones and lacks some. The sample includes just over 25,000 clones, over 55% seen only once; the top ten take approximately 7.3%. Stated time point: pre-treatment sample, taken before nivolumab and TIL therapy. The tumor samples were excised metastases, mostly pleural nodules or supraclavicular lymph nodes. Sequences were derived from tumor tissue, sampled at baseline. Receptor source: a person between 25 and 79 years old with non-small cell lung cancer.

The chain employs TRBV4-3 and TRBJ2-3; TRBD2 matches 7 bases. The CDR3 runs to 18 residues. With 1 base clipped from V and 6 bases from J, the junction kept 16 bases outside the gene matches. Germline V gives CDR1 LGHNA, CDR2 YSLEER. In DNA form, the CDR3 reads TGCGCCAGCAGCCAAGTCCTCAGCGGGACGAGTGGTGGCGATACGCAGTATTTT. Its translation: CASSQVLSGTSGGDTQYF.

V gene TRBV5-1 combines with J gene TRBJ2-5, with D possibly matching TRBD2 (6 bases). Trimming pared 3 bases from V and 1 base from J, leaving 13 bases between. This CDR3 has 15 amino acids. Per germline, CDR1 SGHRS and CDR2 YFSETQ. The CDR3 spells CASSSGLSLQETQYF. In DNA form, the CDR3 reads TGCGCCAGCAGCTCGGGACTGTCGCTCCAAGAGACCCAGTACTTC. Together with reference TRBV5-1 and TRBJ2-5, the CDR3 gives the full variable domain: KAGVTQTPRYLIKTRGQQVTLSCSPISGHRSVSWYQQTPGQGLQFLFEYFSETQRNKGNFPGRFSGRQFSNSRSEMNVSTLELGDSALYLCASSSGLSLQETQYFGPGTRLLVL.

This clone was counted only a few times. The chain is built from TRBV6-6 and TRBJ1-2; D is ambiguous. From germline, CDR1 is MNHNY and CDR2 SVGAGI (reference sequence). The germline V and J ends were trimmed by 0 bases and 8 bases, with 10 bases remaining between them. The CDR3 is 13 amino acids. The CDR3 region is CASSYSRYEGYTF. The CDR3 DNA reads as TGTGCCAGCAGTTACTCCCGATATGAGGGCTACACCTTC.

This chain connects TRBV11-1 to TRBJ1-2; TRBD1 might be the D (5 bases). This CDR3 is 14 amino acids long. Germline V gene lookup returns CDR1 SGHAT and CDR2 FQDESV (reference sequence). The V and J ends lost 3 bases and 7 bases respectively, with 15 bases between them. Written as DNA, the CDR3 is TGTGCCAGCAGCTTTGGTATGACAGAGGCTGGCTACACCTTC. Protein sequence: CASSFGMTEAGYTF.

This clone came up a few times. The rearrangement links TRBV6-5 to TRBJ1-1; no definite D call. The CDR3 covers 15 residues. V was pared by 0 bases and J by 0 bases, with 8 bases between. Germline V gene lookup returns CDR1 MNHEY and CDR2 SVGAGI. The CDR3 DNA is TGTGCCAGCAGTTACTCGATGGCTCTGAACACTGAAGCTTTCTTT. Protein: CASSYSMALNTEAFF.

The chain uses TRBV5-1 and TRBJ2-5, with 7 bases aligning to TRBD2. Losses at the gene ends were 0 bases for V and 9 bases for J; bases not matched to a gene: 17. Germline CDR1 reads SGHRS; CDR2 reads YFSETQ. The CDR3 sequence is 17 residues long. The CDR3 is CASSLEMIAGGTEAQYF. CDR3 DNA sequence: TGCGCCAGCAGCTTGGAAATGATAGCGGGTGGGACGGAGGCCCAGTACTTC.

This chain joins TRBV2 and TRBJ1-2, with D uncertain. The germline V gene has CDR1 SNHLY and CDR2 FYNNEI. The CDR3 length is 16 residues. Trimming shortened V by 2 bases and J by 2 bases, and 15 bases separated the two germline ends. The DNA of the CDR3 is TGTGCCAGCAGTGAAAGGAGGTCAGGCTACAACTATGGCTACACCTTC. This codes for CASSERRSGYNYGYTF.

The V gene is TRBV9, the J gene TRBJ2-3, with a possible D match to TRBD1 (6 bases). CDR1 and CDR2 from the germline V gene are SGDLS and YYNGEE. The CDR3 consists of 14 residues. Trimming took off 0 bases at V and 2 bases at J, with 7 bases between the two ends. The CDR3 here is CASSVGTATDTQYF. CDR3 in DNA: TGTGCCAGCAGCGTAGGGACAGCCACAGATACGCAGTATTTT.

The genes are TRBV11-2 and TRBJ2-7; no definite D call. With 5 bases removed from V and 3 bases from J, the gap between germline ends came to 20 bases. The CDR3 spans 16 residues. The germline gives CDR1 SGHAT, CDR2 FQNNGV. The CDR3 bases are TGTGCCAGCAGCCTCTGGACGGGCACTGTTGTCTACGAGCAGTACTTC. Amino acid sequence: CASSLWTGTVVYEQYF.

The J gene is TRBJ2-3, the V gene TRBV5-8; 10 bases agree with TRBD1. The CDR3 runs 15 residues. Germline lookup yields CDR1 SGHTS and CDR2 YDEGEE. V lost 0 bases to trimming and J lost 6 bases; unmatched junction nucleotides: 4. The CDR3 reads CASSLAGTGVDTQYF. In DNA form, the CDR3 reads TGTGCCAGCAGCTTGGCCGGGACAGGGGTCGATACGCAGTATTTT.

The V and J genes are TRBV6-5 and TRBJ1-4; D is ambiguous. The CDR3 is 13 amino acids. Germline CDR1 is MNHEY and CDR2 is SVGAGI. Trimming removed 0 bases from V and 10 bases from J, with 9 bases in between. This CDR3 reads CASSYSKGGKLFF. The CDR3 DNA reads as TGTGCCAGCAGTTACTCCAAGGGAGGAAAACTGTTTTTT.

This clone has only a few counts. CDR3 sequence: CASRQSGSGANVLTF. The CDR3 DNA reads as TGTGCCAGCAGGCAATCGGGGTCTGGGGCCAACGTCCTGACTTTC. This chain links TRBV5-4 with TRBJ2-6; maybe TRBD2 (5 bases). Germline assignment: CDR1 SGHNT and CDR2 YYREEE (reference sequence). The CDR3 has 15 amino acids. V dropped 5 bases and J dropped 1 base, with 10 bases sitting between them.

V gene TRBV7-6 combines with J gene TRBJ2-3; the match to TRBD2 covers 13 bases. The V gene end was trimmed by 0 bases and the J gene end by 2 bases; junction bases not matched to a gene: 2. The CDR3 covers 17 residues. Germline V gives CDR1 SGHVS, CDR2 FNYEAQ. The CDR3 reads CASSLAGTSGATDTQYF. The CDR3, as DNA: TGTGCCAGCAGCTTAGCTGGGACTAGCGGGGCCACAGATACGCAGTATTTT.